This TCR beta chain was captured by sequencing in a study of OX40 agonist ivuxolimab in advanced cancers. Method: immunoSEQ multiplex PCR; TCRdb's copy keeps in-frame clones and lacks some. The table has approximately 100,000 clones, roughly 90% seen once. Germline V gene sequence: CDR1 LNHDA, CDR2 SQIVND (reference sequence). This CDR3 is built from 16 residues. V was pared by 0 bases and J by 4 bases, with 5 bases of the junction left unmatched. The specimen comprised CD4+ or CD8+ T cells sorted from blood, sampled in a trial of the OX40 agonist ivuxolimab. The gene calls are TRBV19 and TRBJ2-1; 8 positions agree with TRBD2. This receptor was taken from an adult with an advanced solid tumor such as melanoma, head and neck, liver or kidney cancer. Written as DNA, the CDR3 is TGTGCCAGTAGTATAGATTGGGCGGGGGGATACAATGAGCAGTTCTTC. Translating it yields CASSIDWAGGYNEQFF.